The 4 T cell receptor beta chains given below trace back to one sample, sequenced in a study of CD8+ T cells in alopecia areata. Sequencing templates came from extracted RNA that was reverse transcribed into cDNA. Some clones are missing from TCRdb's copy, which holds only in-frame ones; the method was immunoSEQ multiplex PCR. The table includes 150,000 to 200,000 clones, roughly 50% detected once. The sample consisted of CD4+ T cells sorted from blood. These receptors were obtained from a human donor in good health.

The chain employs TRBV14 and TRBJ1-2, with D unresolved. This CDR3 has 14 amino acids. Trimming pared 0 bases from V and 5 bases from J, leaving 10 bases between. Germline V lookup: CDR1 SGHDN, CDR2 FVKESK. The CDR3 loop is CASSQDAGLYGYTF. CDR3 sequence (DNA): TGTGCCAGCAGCCAAGACGCAGGACTTTATGGCTACACCTTC. Together with reference TRBV14 and TRBJ1-2, the CDR3 gives the full variable domain: EAGVTQFPSHSVIEKGQTVTLRCDPISGHDNLYWYRRVMGKEIKFLLHFVKESKQDESGMPNNRFLAERTGGTYSTLKVQPAELEDSGVYFCASSQDAGLYGYTFGSGTRLTVV.

The chain links TRBV15 to TRBJ2-1; tentatively, D is TRBD2 (6 bases). Germline assignment: CDR1 LNHNV and CDR2 YYDKDF (reference sequence). Trimming stripped 0 bases from V and 9 bases from J, with 9 bases between. This CDR3 is 13 amino acids long. The CDR3 bases are TGTGCCACCAGCAGAGATCGGGGGTTTGAGCAGTTCTTC. This codes for CATSRDRGFEQFF.

The chain is built from TRBV12-5 and TRBJ2-7, with 7 bases aligning to TRBD1. From germline, CDR1 is LGHNT and CDR2 FRNRAP. This CDR3 contains 14 residues. After removal of 2 bases from V and 6 bases from J, the junction contained 7 bases not matched to a gene. The CDR3 DNA reads as TGTGCTAGTGGTTTGAGCGACAGGGTGCGCGAGCAGTACTTC. Translated, it gives CASGLSDRVREQYF.

The genes are TRBV29-1 and TRBJ2-3, with D perhaps TRBD2 (5 bases). V shed 1 base and J shed 6 bases, with 14 bases lying between them. The germline V gene has CDR1 SQVTM and CDR2 ANQGSEA. The length of the CDR3 is 14 residues. This CDR3 is CSVEGRLLKDTQYF. For the CDR3, the DNA is TGCAGCGTTGAAGGGAGGCTACTCAAGGATACGCAGTATTTT.